The 32 T cell receptor beta chains given below trace back to one sample, sequenced in a study of shared clonotypes between healthy human individuals. The method was immunoSEQ multiplex PCR; TCRdb's version includes in-frame clones alone and lacks a portion of them. The sample records some 2,000,000 clones, about 94% being singletons. Sequenced input: naive CD4+ T cells sorted from blood. Sample subset: CD45RA+ positively selected. Every receptor here comes from a man younger than 35 in good health.

The J gene is TRBJ2-7, the V gene TRBV6-5; no reliable D call. Per the germline V gene, CDR1 is MNHEY and CDR2 is SVGAGI. The length of the CDR3 is 15 residues. Trimming left V 2 bases short and J 2 bases short, with 13 bases between. CDR3 nucleotides: TGTGCCAGCAGTTACCCCAGCCCGATTGCCTACGAGCAGTACTTC. It translates to CASSYPSPIAYEQYF.

The chain uses TRBV27 and TRBJ2-7; D unclear. Germline V gives CDR1 MNHEY, CDR2 SMNVEV (reference sequence). The germline V and J ends were trimmed by 5 bases and 6 bases, with 5 bases remaining between them. The CDR3 is 10 residues long. CDR3 nucleotides: TGTGCCAGCAGTCGGGTCGAGCAGTACTTC. It translates to CASSRVEQYF.

Regarding this clone: Other DNA sequences in the sample encode the same CDR3. CDR3 nucleotide sequence: TGCGCCAGCAGCTTGTCGGGTGCTGGGGCCAACGTCCTGACTTTC. Its translation is CASSLSGAGANVLTF. The chain links TRBV5-1 to TRBJ2-6, with D unclear. Germline V gives CDR1 SGHRS, CDR2 YFSETQ. This CDR3 comprises 15 residues. V lost 1 base to trimming and J lost 2 bases, with 7 bases between them.

This chain joins TRBV30 and TRBJ2-3; D is undetermined. Trimming took 3 bases from V and 6 from J, leaving 13 bases between them. The CDR3 consists of 13 residues. Looked up from germline, CDR1 is GTSNPN and CDR2 is SVGIG (reference sequence). The CDR3 nucleotides read TGTGCCTGGAGCGTATCCACGAAGGATACGCAGTATTTT. Its protein is CAWSVSTKDTQYF.

The chain is built from TRBV5-1 and TRBJ1-1; maybe TRBD1 (6 bases). The V and J ends lost 8 bases and 0 bases respectively, with 11 bases between them. CDR3 size: 13 residues. Germline CDR1 is SGHRS and CDR2 is YFSETQ. The CDR3 loop reads CASRQALNTEAFF. CDR3 bases: TGCGCCAGTCGACAGGCCCTGAACACTGAAGCTTTCTTT.

The chain links TRBV7-9 to TRBJ1-2; D may be TRBD1 (5 bases). With 5 bases removed from V and 3 bases from J, the gap between germline ends came to 13 bases. This CDR3 comprises 14 residues. Germline CDR1 reads SEHNR; CDR2 reads FQNEAQ (reference sequence). The CDR3 DNA reads TGTGCCAGCAGCCCCGGCGGGGGGGACTATGGCTACACCTTC. The encoded protein is CASSPGGGDYGYTF.

The V and J genes are TRBV6-4 and TRBJ1-2, with 8 positions matching TRBD1. The J segment lost 4 bases and the V segment lost 8 bases, leaving 9 bases of the junction unmatched. Germline V gene lookup returns CDR1 MRHNA and CDR2 SNTAGT. This CDR3 is 14 amino acids long. CDR3 DNA sequence: TGTGCCAGCCGTCAGGGGGCAGTTGGCTATGGCTACACCTTC. Translation: CASRQGAVGYGYTF.

The genes are TRBV21-1 and TRBJ2-5; the table calls TRBD1, which could not be checked here. TRBV21-1 is termed a pseudogene. This CDR3 has 20 amino acids. CDR3 in amino acids: CASSKGKALDRGKLGETQYF. As DNA, the CDR3 is TGTGCCAGCAGCAAAGGAAAGGCCCTCGACAGGGGAAAATTGGGTGAGACCCAGTACTTC.

The CDR3 DNA reads TGTGCCAGCAGCCAGGGACAGGGAGCCTCACCCCTCCACTTT. Its protein product is CASSQGQGASPLHF. The J gene is TRBJ1-6, the V gene TRBV5-6; TRBD1 matches 9 bases. V lost 4 bases to trimming and J lost 10 bases; unmatched junction nucleotides: 6. CDR3 length: 14 amino acids. Germline loops: CDR1 SGHDT, CDR2 YYEEEE.

The genes are TRBV4-2 and TRBJ1-1, with 9 nucleotides matching TRBD1. V shed 3 bases, J shed 7 bases, and the junction held 6 bases outside the gene matches. The CDR3 totals 14 residues. Germline CDR1 is LGHNA and CDR2 is YNFKEQ. This CDR3 is CASSHWDRENEAFF. CDR3 coding DNA: TGTGCCAGCAGCCATTGGGACAGGGAGAATGAAGCTTTCTTT.

Concerning this clone itself: This CDR3 fails to terminate in the conserved phenylalanine or tryptophan, so it likely reflects a read error. The chain links TRBV29-1 to TRBJ2-7; D uncertain. V lost 7 bases, J lost 2 bases, and 12 bases lay in between. This CDR3 is 12 amino acids long. Per germline, CDR1 SQVTM and CDR2 ANQGSEA. The CDR3 nucleotides read TGCAGCGCTCTTGACGTAGCCTACGAGCAGTACCTC. Protein product: CSALDVAYEQYL.

The rearrangement links TRBV10-3 to TRBJ1-2; D is undetermined. The CDR3 spans 14 residues. V was trimmed by 5 bases and J by 7 bases, leaving 17 bases between them. CDR1 is ENHRY and CDR2 is SYGVKD in the germline V gene. CDR3 sequence reads: CAISINPDAFGYTF. In DNA form, the CDR3 reads TGTGCCATCAGTATTAATCCGGACGCATTTGGCTACACCTTC.

Concerning this clone itself: Other DNA sequences of this sample code for an identical CDR3. The chain has TRBV6-5 and TRBJ1-6; 11 bases fit TRBD1. CDR1 is MNHEY and CDR2 is SVGAGI in the germline V gene. This CDR3 has 15 residues. V shed 5 bases, J shed 9 bases, and the junction held 6 bases outside the gene matches. The CDR3 loop reads CASSAGTGGRSPLHF. CDR3 bases: TGTGCCAGCAGTGCGGGGACAGGGGGACGTTCACCCCTCCACTTT.

The chain joins TRBV11-2 to TRBJ2-1; D tentatively reads TRBD1 or TRBD2 (5 bases each). Trimming pared 5 bases from V and 7 bases from J, leaving 18 bases between. The V gene's germline CDR1 is SGHAT and CDR2 FQNNGV. The CDR3 spans 15 residues. The CDR3 loop is CASSGAAAPGNEQFF. Here the CDR3 DNA reads TGTGCCAGCAGCGGGGCGGCGGCGCCGGGGAATGAGCAGTTCTTC.

As concerns this clone: Other DNA sequences in this specimen translate into the identical CDR3. V is TRBV7-2 and J is TRBJ2-5; 7 bases match TRBD2. CDR1 SGHTA and CDR2 FQGNSA come from the germline V gene. This CDR3 region has 14 residues. The V gene end was trimmed by 0 bases and the J gene end by 5 bases; junction bases not matched to a gene: 3. CDR3: CASSLAGSGETQYF. The DNA of the CDR3 is TGTGCCAGCAGCTTAGCGGGTAGCGGGGAGACCCAGTACTTC.

The J gene is TRBJ1-5, the V gene TRBV30, with a possible D match to TRBD1 (6 bases). The V gene's germline CDR1 is GTSNPN and CDR2 SVGIG (reference sequence). V was shortened by 0 bases and J by 1 base, with 16 bases between the two germline ends. This CDR3 comprises 17 residues. This chain's CDR3 is CAWSVGRGGGSNQPQHF. CDR3 coding DNA: TGTGCCTGGAGTGTAGGCAGGGGAGGGGGAAGCAATCAGCCCCAGCATTTT.

The chain has TRBV5-5 and TRBJ1-1; no clear D. The CDR3 consists of 13 residues. With 0 bases removed from V and 1 base from J, the gap between germline ends came to 4 bases. Germline V gives CDR1 SGHKS, CDR2 YYEKEE (reference sequence). The CDR3 loop reads CASSLGENTEAFF. The CDR3 DNA reads TGTGCCAGCAGCTTGGGGGAGAACACTGAAGCTTTCTTT.

The chain employs TRBV7-9 and TRBJ2-4; a weak D match, TRBD2 (5 bases). Germline values: CDR1 SEHNR, CDR2 FQNEAQ (reference sequence). Trimming removed 5 bases at V and 6 bases at J, with 17 bases between. The CDR3 is 15 amino acids. The CDR3 loop is CASSTGLSQINIQYF. As DNA, the CDR3 is TGTGCCAGCAGCACCGGACTCAGTCAGATAAACATTCAGTACTTC.

CDR3 sequence reads: CSVEAPDRGWGNTEAFF. The CDR3 DNA is TGCAGCGTTGAAGCCCCTGACAGGGGGTGGGGGAACACTGAAGCTTTCTTT. The chain carries TRBV29-1 and TRBJ1-1, with TRBD1 matching over 9 bases. Germline assignment: CDR1 SQVTM and CDR2 ANQGSEA. After removal of 1 base from V and 1 base from J, the junction contained 10 bases not matched to a gene. This CDR3 has 17 residues.

As DNA, the CDR3 is TGTGCCAGCAGCTTCACTACGGGGACGTGGGAGACCCAGTACTTC. Translating it yields CASSFTTGTWETQYF. The gene calls are TRBV5-4 and TRBJ2-5, with D perhaps matching TRBD1 or TRBD2 (5 bases each). CDR1 is SGHNT, CDR2 YYREEE, per germline (reference sequence). The CDR3 covers 15 residues. Trimming cost V 2 bases and J 5 bases, with 16 bases left between them.

The rearrangement links TRBV14 to TRBJ2-4, with 9 nucleotides matching TRBD1. The CDR3 extends over 16 amino acids. CDR1 and CDR2 from the germline V gene are SGHDN and FVKESK. Trimming removed 4 bases from V and 6 bases from J; junction bases left unmatched: 10. As DNA, the CDR3 is TGTGCCAGCAGCCCCCTTGGGACAGGGAGGGTAAACATTCAGTACTTC. Translation: CASSPLGTGRVNIQYF.

Turning to this clone: Other DNA sequences in this specimen translate into the identical CDR3. This chain joins TRBV5-1 and TRBJ2-1; D uncertain. Trimming removed 2 bases at V and 0 bases at J, with 9 bases between. The CDR3 has 15 residues. The V gene's germline CDR1 is SGHRS and CDR2 YFSETQ. This CDR3 reads CASSLSTSSYNEQFF. CDR3 DNA sequence: TGCGCCAGCAGCTTATCCACAAGCTCCTACAATGAGCAGTTCTTC. The full variable domain, in which reference TRBV5-1 and TRBJ2-1 provide the parts outside the CDR3, is KAGVTQTPRYLIKTRGQQVTLSCSPISGHRSVSWYQQTPGQGLQFLFEYFSETQRNKGNFPGRFSGRQFSNSRSEMNVSTLELGDSALYLCASSLSTSSYNEQFFGPGTRLTVL.

In the case of this clone: Other DNA sequences in this specimen translate into the identical CDR3. The rearrangement joins TRBV18 to TRBJ1-5; D unresolved. The CDR3 runs to 13 residues. Germline values: CDR1 KGHSH, CDR2 LQKENI. Trimming cost V 1 base and J 4 bases, with 5 bases left between them. CDR3 in amino acids: CASSPQGNQPQHF. The CDR3 bases are TGTGCCAGCTCACCACAAGGAAATCAGCCCCAGCATTTT.

This clone was detected a few times. The V gene is TRBV7-9, the J gene TRBJ2-3, with 12 positions matching TRBD2. Germline V gene lookup returns CDR1 SEHNR and CDR2 FQNEAQ (reference sequence). There are 12 residues in the CDR3. The V and J ends lost 5 bases and 15 bases, in that order; junction bases with no gene match: 6. CDR3 bases: TGTGCCAGCAGCACCGGACTAGCGGGGAGCTATTTT. It specifies CASSTGLAGSYF.

The chain joins TRBV5-6 to TRBJ1-4; D gene uncertain. With 0 bases removed from V and 7 bases from J, the gap between germline ends came to 13 bases. Per germline, CDR1 SGHDT and CDR2 YYEEEE. CDR3 length: 15 residues. The chain's CDR3 is CASSLGGVSGEKLFF. The CDR3, as DNA: TGTGCCAGCAGCTTGGGTGGTGTTTCGGGTGAAAAACTGTTTTTT.

V is TRBV6-6 and J is TRBJ1-3; D is unresolved. The germline V gene has CDR1 MNHNY and CDR2 SVGAGI (reference sequence). V lost 0 bases and J 0 bases, leaving 9 bases between the germline ends. The CDR3 runs 16 residues. CDR3 in DNA: TGTGCCAGCAGTTACTCGACTCACAGCTCTGGAAACACCATATATTTT. This sequence encodes CASSYSTHSSGNTIYF.

Regarding this clone: The same CDR3 also results from other DNA sequences found in this sample. The V gene is TRBV5-1, the J gene TRBJ2-1; TRBD2 agrees at 7 bases. The junction had 6 bases not matched to a gene; V was cut back by 0 bases and J by 9 bases. Germline loops: CDR1 SGHRS, CDR2 YFSETQ. The CDR3 runs 14 residues. Written as DNA, the CDR3 is TGCGCCAGCAGCTTGGCGCTGGCGGGAGCTGAGCAGTTCTTC. Translated, it gives CASSLALAGAEQFF.

The chain carries TRBV10-3 and TRBJ1-1, with a tentative D call TRBD1 (5 bases). V lost 4 bases, J lost 5 bases, and 17 bases lay in between. CDR3 size: 15 residues. Germline V gene data show CDR1 as ENHRY and CDR2 as SYGVKD. In DNA, the CDR3 is TGTGCCATCAGTGTTGGGGGGGAAGGGGATACTGAAGCTTTCTTT. Protein product: CAISVGGEGDTEAFF.

J is TRBJ1-2 and V is TRBV5-1, with a possible D match to TRBD1 (6 bases). V was shortened by 3 bases and J by 4 bases, with 16 bases between the two germline ends. Germline CDR1 is SGHRS and CDR2 is YFSETQ. CDR3 length: 15 amino acids. The CDR3 DNA reads as TGCGCCAGCAGCTCGGGGGGCTCAGCCCCCTATGGCTACACCTTC. It codes for CASSSGGSAPYGYTF. Drawing the rest from reference TRBV5-1 and TRBJ1-2, the complete variable domain is KAGVTQTPRYLIKTRGQQVTLSCSPISGHRSVSWYQQTPGQGLQFLFEYFSETQRNKGNFPGRFSGRQFSNSRSEMNVSTLELGDSALYLCASSSGGSAPYGYTFGSGTRLTVV.

The chain has TRBV9 and TRBJ2-5; TRBD2 agrees at 14 bases. The CDR3 covers 16 residues. V dropped 3 bases and J dropped 5; count of bases not matched to a gene: 6. Germline V gene lookup returns CDR1 SGDLS and CDR2 YYNGEE. CDR3 sequence: CASSGRLAGGPETQYF. The CDR3 nucleotides read TGTGCCAGCAGCGGGCGACTAGCGGGGGGGCCGGAGACCCAGTACTTC.

The chain couples TRBV7-8 to TRBJ1-1; weak D call: TRBD1 (6 bases). V was cut by 7 bases and J by 1 base, with 19 bases left in between. There are 16 residues in the CDR3. Germline values: CDR1 SGHVS, CDR2 FQNEAQ. The CDR3 nucleotides are TGTGCCAGCACCACCAGACTGGGGGCTAAGAACACTGAAGCTTTCTTT. This gives the protein CASTTRLGAKNTEAFF.

The V gene is TRBV18, the J gene TRBJ2-4; TRBD1 or TRBD2 may be the D gene (5 bases each). Germline CDR1 and CDR2: KGHSH and LQKENI. The CDR3 runs to 15 residues. V gave up 3 bases and J gave up 3 bases, with 12 bases separating them. The CDR3 DNA follows: TGTGCCAGCTCACCGGGGGAATCGGACAAAAACATTCAGTACTTC. This encodes CASSPGESDKNIQYF. Full variable domain (outside the CDR3, taken from reference TRBV18 and TRBJ2-4): NAGVMQNPRHLVRRRGQEARLRCSPMKGHSHVYWYRQLPEEGLKFMVYLQKENIIDESGMPKERFSAEFPKEGPSILRIQQVVRGDSAAYFCASSPGESDKNIQYFGAGTRLSVL.